This is a list of T cell receptor beta chains from one sample in a study of ipilimumab plus nivolumab after autologous stem cell transplantation. The repertoire was sequenced with immunoSEQ multiplex PCR; TCRdb's copy has only in-frame clones and lacks some. This table holds about 10,000 clones, under 85% found once. This specimen was PBMCs, taken in a trial of ipilimumab plus nivolumab as post-transplant consolidation. The receptors stem from a male donor with diffuse large B-cell lymphoma. CDR3s leave out the opening cysteine and the closing phenylalanine or tryptophan. D genes are given only for firm matches. The size entry is marked missing in some rows and otherwise reads once, few, many or a size class.

J gene | D gene | V gene | clone size | CDR3 protein
TRBJ2-2 | . | TRBV28 | . | ASSRPGYTGELF
TRBJ2-3 | . | TRBV5-1 | once | ASSLGGESGTDTQY
TRBJ2-2 | TRBD2 | TRBV5-1 | . | ASSLRRGEPTGELF
TRBJ1-6 | TRBD1 | TRBV28 | few | ASSLDRVSPLH
TRBJ2-1 | TRBD2 | TRBV5-6 | . | ASSLPGTTAEDEQF
TRBJ2-3 | TRBD1 | TRBV4-2 | . | ASSQATDRHTDTQY
TRBJ1-1 | . | TRBV27 | few | ASSLWSDMNTEAF
TRBJ2-7 | TRBD2 | TRBV9 | once | ASSPLAGGFYEQY
TRBJ2-5 | . | TRBV6-5 | . | ASSKGLPTQETQY
TRBJ2-7 | TRBD1 | TRBV6-6 | . | ASNLGQIFPYEQY